The source of this T cell receptor beta chain is a study of beta chain features in type 1 diabetes. General study points: Resolution of whether HLA type affects TCRB rearrangement was not achieved here. A greater similarity of naive, central memory and Treg TCRB repertoires was seen among patients than among healthy donors. Type 1 diabetes patients had TCRB CDR3s that were shorter (moderately but significantly so) in all four CD4+ subsets.

Remarks on this clone: Its antigen is not known.

Without exception, sorted populations had purity beyond 95%. Expressed TCRB transcripts were sequenced because the isolated RNA had all been reverse transcribed beforehand. Reads from naive, central memory and regulatory T cell samples averaged approximately 3.7 million. The repertoire was sequenced with immunoSEQ multiplex PCR; TCRdb's copy has only in-frame clones and lacks some. The table shows some 150,000 clones, with around 9.7% occurring only once. CDR1 and CDR2 (germline): LNHNV, YYDKDF (reference sequence). The V end was cut by 1 base, the J end by 6 bases, with 6 bases between. The CDR3 spans 12 residues.

The receptor was derived from a woman in her 30s with type 1 diabetes. V usage is TRBV15 and J usage is TRBJ1-1; no reliable D call. The sample taken for sequencing was central memory CD4+ T cells from blood. This chain's CDR3 is CATSRGGSEAFF. The DNA of the CDR3 is TGTGCCACCAGCAGAGGTGGCTCTGAAGCTTTCTTT.